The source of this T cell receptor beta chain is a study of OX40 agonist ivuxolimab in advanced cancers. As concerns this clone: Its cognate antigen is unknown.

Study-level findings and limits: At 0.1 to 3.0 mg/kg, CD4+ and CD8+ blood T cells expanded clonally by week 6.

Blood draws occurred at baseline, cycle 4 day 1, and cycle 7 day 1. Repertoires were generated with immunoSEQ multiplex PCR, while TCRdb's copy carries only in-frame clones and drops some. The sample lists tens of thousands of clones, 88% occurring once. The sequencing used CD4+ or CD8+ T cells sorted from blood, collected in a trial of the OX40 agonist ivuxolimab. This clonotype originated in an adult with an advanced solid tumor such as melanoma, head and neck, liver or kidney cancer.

CDR3 protein: CASSPQVANEKLFF. The CDR3 bases are TGTGCCAGTAGCCCCCAAGTCGCAAATGAAAAACTGTTTTTT. The chain has TRBV19 and TRBJ1-4; D not certain. Germline CDR1 reads LNHDA; CDR2 reads SQIVND (reference sequence). This CDR3 spans 14 amino acids. The V end was cut by 6 bases, the J end by 5 bases, with 13 bases between.